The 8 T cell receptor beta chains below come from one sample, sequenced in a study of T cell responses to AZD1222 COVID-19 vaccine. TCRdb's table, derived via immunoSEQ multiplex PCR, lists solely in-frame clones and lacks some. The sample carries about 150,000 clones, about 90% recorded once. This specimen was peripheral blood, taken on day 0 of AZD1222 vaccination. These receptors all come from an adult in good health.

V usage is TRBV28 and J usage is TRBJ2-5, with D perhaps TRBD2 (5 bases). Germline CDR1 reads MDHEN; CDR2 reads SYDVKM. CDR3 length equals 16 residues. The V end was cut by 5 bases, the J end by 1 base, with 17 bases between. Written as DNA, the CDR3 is TGTGCCAGCAGTACCACGGGGAGCGGAGGCCAAGAGACCCAGTACTTC. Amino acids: CASSTTGSGGQETQYF.

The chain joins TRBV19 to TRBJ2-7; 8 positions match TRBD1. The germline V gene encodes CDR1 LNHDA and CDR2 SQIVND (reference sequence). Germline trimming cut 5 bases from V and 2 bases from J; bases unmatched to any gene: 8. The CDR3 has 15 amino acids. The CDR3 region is CASSAVTGVTYEQYF. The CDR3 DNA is TGTGCCAGTAGTGCGGTGACAGGGGTAACCTACGAGCAGTACTTC.

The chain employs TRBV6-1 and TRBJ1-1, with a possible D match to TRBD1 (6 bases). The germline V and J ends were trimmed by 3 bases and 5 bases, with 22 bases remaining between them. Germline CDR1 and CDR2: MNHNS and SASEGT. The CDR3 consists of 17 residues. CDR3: CASSEVPHKQGRTEAFF. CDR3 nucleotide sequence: TGTGCCAGCAGTGAGGTCCCCCACAAACAGGGAAGAACTGAAGCTTTCTTT.

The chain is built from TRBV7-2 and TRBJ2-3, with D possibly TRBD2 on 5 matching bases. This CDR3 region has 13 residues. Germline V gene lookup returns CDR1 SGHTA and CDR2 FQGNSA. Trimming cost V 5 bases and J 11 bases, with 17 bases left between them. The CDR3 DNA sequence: TGTGCCAGCAGCACAGCCCACCCCGGGAAGCAGTATTTT. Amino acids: CASSTAHPGKQYF.

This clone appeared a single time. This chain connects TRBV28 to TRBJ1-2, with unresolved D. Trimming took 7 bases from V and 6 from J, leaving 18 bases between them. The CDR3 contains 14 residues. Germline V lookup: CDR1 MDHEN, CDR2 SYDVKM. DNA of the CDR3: TGTGCCAGCAATCCCTTCCAGGATTCGCATGGCTACACCTTC. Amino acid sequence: CASNPFQDSHGYTF.

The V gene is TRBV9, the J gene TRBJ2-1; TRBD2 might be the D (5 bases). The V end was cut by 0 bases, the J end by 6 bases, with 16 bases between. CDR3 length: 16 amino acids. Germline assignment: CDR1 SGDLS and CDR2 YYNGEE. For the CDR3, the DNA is TGTGCCAGCAGCGTAGATGCCCTCACTAGATTCAATGAGCAGTTCTTC. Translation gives CASSVDALTRFNEQFF.

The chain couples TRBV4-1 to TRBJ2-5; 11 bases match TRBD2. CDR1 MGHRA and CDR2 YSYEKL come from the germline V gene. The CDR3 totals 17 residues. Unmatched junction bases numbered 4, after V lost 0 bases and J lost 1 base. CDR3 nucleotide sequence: TGCGCCAGCAGCCAAGAGGTGACTAGCGGGGCCCAAGAGACCCAGTACTTC. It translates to CASSQEVTSGAQETQYF.

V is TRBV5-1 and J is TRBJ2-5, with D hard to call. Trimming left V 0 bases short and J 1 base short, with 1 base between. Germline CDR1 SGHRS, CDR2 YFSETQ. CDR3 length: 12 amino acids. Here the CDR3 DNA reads TGCGCCAGCAGCTTGGGCCAAGAGACCCAGTACTTC. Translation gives CASSLGQETQYF.